Sequencing of this T cell receptor (beta chain) was carried out in a study of CD8 T cells in Susac syndrome. V lost 0 bases and J 2 bases, leaving 15 bases between the germline ends. From germline, CDR1 is MNHEY and CDR2 SMNVEV (reference sequence). The CDR3 runs to 17 residues. RNA in amounts of roughly 0.5 to 1 ug was reverse transcribed with random hexamers. It was immunoSEQ multiplex PCR that amplified TCR beta CDR3 across 54 Vbeta and 13 Jbeta. TCRdb called the immunoSEQ multiplex PCR reads again in MiXCR, with one record for every CDR3 protein. The table records over 350,000 distinct CDR3 sequences, around 85% of them present only once. The sequenced target, TCR beta, came from blood CD8+ and CD4+ T cells. Those who served as multiple sclerosis controls were treatment-naive patients with stable or active relapsing-remitting disease. Negative isolation yielded CD8+ and CD4+ T cells; FACS enriched TEMRA cells.

The chain recombines TRBV27 with TRBJ2-3, with a weak D call TRBD1 (5 bases). The sample consisted of CD8+ T cells from PBMCs. The clonotype comes from a human donor with multiple sclerosis. The CDR3 bases are TGTGCCAGCAGTTTATCGTTGGACACGGTGTCCACAGATACGCAGTATTTT. It encodes CASSLSLDTVSTDTQYF.